This entry lists 7 T cell receptor beta chains sequenced from one sample in a study of blood T cells in healthy people across ages. It was with a sample-barcoded 5' primer and a J-beta primer mix that a second PCR of about 7 to 12 cycles was run. TCRdb independently ran MiXCR on the 5' RACE reads; one entry per CDR3 protein. Of about 780,000 distinct CDR3 sequences detected, 46% appear once; the ten largest clones hold around 18%. Input material: blood. These receptors were taken from a man aged 80 or over in good health.

The J gene is TRBJ1-2, the V gene TRBV25-1; a possible D gene is TRBD1 (5 bases). CDR1 MGHDK and CDR2 SYGVNS come from the germline V gene. V was cut by 2 bases and J by 4 bases, with 5 bases left in between. The CDR3 is 12 amino acids. The CDR3 DNA follows: TGTGCCAGCAGTGAAGGGACCTATGGCTACACCTTC. Amino acids: CASSEGTYGYTF.

This rearrangement joins TRBV7-2 to TRBJ2-1; TRBD2 agrees at 8 bases. The V gene's germline CDR1 is SGHTA and CDR2 FQGNSA. The CDR3 spans 14 residues. Trimming at V came to 5 bases and at J to 9 bases, leaving 9 bases not matched to a gene. In DNA, the CDR3 is TGTGCCAGCAGCATGGGGACTAGGAGGGGTGAGCAGTTCTTC. As protein: CASSMGTRRGEQFF.

A note on this clonotype: Possible read error: a much larger clone is one base away. The CDR3 sequence is CASSVVAGGNEQYF. In nucleotides, the CDR3 is TGTGCCAGCAGCGTAGTAGCGGGAGGCAATGAGCAGTACTTC. The V and J genes are TRBV9 and TRBJ2-7; 10 bases are a match to TRBD2. The ends lost 0 bases at V and 7 bases at J; junction bases unmatched: 4. Germline-derived CDR1 and CDR2 are SGDLS and YYNGEE. This CDR3 spans 14 amino acids.

This clonotype has more than one count but fewer than ten. This chain joins TRBV6-1 and TRBJ2-7, with 13 bases that match TRBD2. The V segment lost 11 bases and the J segment 6 bases; nucleotides outside the gene matches: 4. The CDR3 has 12 residues. Per germline, CDR1 MNHNS and CDR2 SASEGT. The CDR3 DNA reads TGTGCCGGGGGACTAGCGGGACCCGAGCAGTACTTC. This gives the protein CAGGLAGPEQYF.

On this clonotype itself: This may arise from a read error, as a much more abundant clone is one base away. This chain uses TRBV29-1 with TRBJ2-5; D is unresolved. The better agreement between TRBJ2-7 and the DNA end casts doubt on the J call. Germline V gene data show CDR1 as SQVTM and CDR2 as ANQGSEA. The CDR3 extends over 10 amino acids. The CDR3 is CSVSQDEQYF. As DNA, the CDR3 is TGCAGCGTCTCCCAGGACGAGCAGTACTTC.

The V and J genes are TRBV29-1 and TRBJ2-5, with D uncertain. CDR3 size: 12 residues. The germline V and J ends were trimmed by 7 bases and 2 bases, with 11 bases remaining between them. CDR1 and CDR2 (germline): SQVTM, ANQGSEA. For the CDR3, the DNA is TGCAGCGCTCGTGGGTTGCAAGAGACCCAGTACTTC. Amino acid sequence: CSARGLQETQYF.

This clonotype showed up many times. The CDR3: CATLEREPPYEQYF. Written as DNA, the CDR3 is TGTGCCACTCTTGAGAGGGAGCCGCCCTACGAGCAGTACTTC. V is TRBV28 and J is TRBJ2-7; D perhaps matches TRBD2 (5 bases). Germline CDR1 is MDHEN and CDR2 is SYDVKM. The V end was cut by 10 bases, the J end by 2 bases, with 18 bases between. There are 14 residues in the CDR3.